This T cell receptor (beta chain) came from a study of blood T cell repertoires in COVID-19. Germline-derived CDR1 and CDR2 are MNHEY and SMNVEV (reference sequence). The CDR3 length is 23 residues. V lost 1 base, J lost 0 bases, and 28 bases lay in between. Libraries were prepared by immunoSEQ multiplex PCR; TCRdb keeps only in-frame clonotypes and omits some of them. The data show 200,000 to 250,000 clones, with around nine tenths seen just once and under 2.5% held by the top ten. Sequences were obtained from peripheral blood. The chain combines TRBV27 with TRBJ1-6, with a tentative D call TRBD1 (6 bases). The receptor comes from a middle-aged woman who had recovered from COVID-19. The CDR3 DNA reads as TGTGCCAGCAGTTTATATGGGGCCTCCGGGGGGCCTGGGCAAAGCTCCTATAATTCACCCCTCCACTTT. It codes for CASSLYGASGGPGQSSYNSPLHF.